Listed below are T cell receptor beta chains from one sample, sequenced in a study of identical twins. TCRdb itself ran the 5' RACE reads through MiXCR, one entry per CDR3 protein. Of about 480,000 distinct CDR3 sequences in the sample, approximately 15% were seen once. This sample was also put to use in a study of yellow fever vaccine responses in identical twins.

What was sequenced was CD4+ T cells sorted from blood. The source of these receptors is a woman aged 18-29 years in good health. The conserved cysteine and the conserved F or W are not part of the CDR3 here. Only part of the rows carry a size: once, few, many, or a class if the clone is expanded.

cdr3_aa: ASSFEYGDQETQY; v_call: TRBV12-3/TRBV12-4; clone_size: -; j_call: TRBJ2-5
cdr3_aa: ASSDGLAPYEQY; v_call: TRBV7-2; clone_size: few; j_call: TRBJ2-7
cdr3_aa: ASSYTSGPYNEQF; v_call: TRBV28; clone_size: -; j_call: TRBJ2-1
cdr3_aa: ASSPGGHEGGNQPQH; v_call: TRBV21-1; clone_size: few; j_call: TRBJ1-5
cdr3_aa: SVLPRSSYNEQF; v_call: TRBV29-1; clone_size: many; j_call: TRBJ2-1
cdr3_aa: SVEGTTSGATDTQY; v_call: TRBV29-1; clone_size: -; j_call: TRBJ2-3
cdr3_aa: ASSPGQATEKLF; v_call: TRBV6-1; clone_size: -; j_call: TRBJ1-4
cdr3_aa: ASSQVTGPNNEQF; v_call: TRBV4-3; clone_size: -; j_call: TRBJ2-1
cdr3_aa: ASSLDRDSSDTQY; v_call: TRBV28; clone_size: few; j_call: TRBJ2-3
cdr3_aa: ASSYSRGGTFIIQY; v_call: TRBV6-5; clone_size: -; j_call: TRBJ2-4
cdr3_aa: SGGQGLSYEQY; v_call: TRBV29-1; clone_size: -; j_call: TRBJ2-7
cdr3_aa: ASSVGPAGGEKLF; v_call: TRBV9; clone_size: few; j_call: TRBJ1-4
cdr3_aa: ASSHSTWGLAGDEAKNIQY; v_call: TRBV3-1; clone_size: -; j_call: TRBJ2-4
cdr3_aa: ASRRAGGRETQY; v_call: TRBV12-3/TRBV12-4; clone_size: few; j_call: TRBJ2-5
cdr3_aa: ASSRRDPTSGRAHASTDTQY; v_call: TRBV4-2; clone_size: -; j_call: TRBJ2-3
cdr3_aa: ASIRGGELF; v_call: TRBV5-1; clone_size: few; j_call: TRBJ2-2
cdr3_aa: ASRSGGRNQPQH; v_call: TRBV28; clone_size: -; j_call: TRBJ1-5
cdr3_aa: ASTPEGSYYSNQPQH; v_call: TRBV21-1; clone_size: -; j_call: TRBJ1-5